One and the same sample provided the 18 T cell receptor beta chains below, sequenced in a study of blood T cell repertoires in COVID-19. Generated by immunoSEQ multiplex PCR, the TCRdb table keeps only in-frame clones and is missing some. The table shows fewer than 250,000 clones, with over 75% occurring only once. Specimen: peripheral blood. The receptors stem from a woman aged 50 to 60 with acute or convalescent COVID-19.

The chain uses TRBV19 and TRBJ2-2; D gene uncertain. CDR1 LNHDA and CDR2 SQIVND come from the germline V gene (reference sequence). The length of the CDR3 is 15 residues. The V gene lost 1 base and the J gene lost 0 bases, with 6 bases spanning the gap. The CDR3 region has the DNA TGTGCCAGTAGTATAGCGGGTTCGAACACCGGGGAGCTGTTTTTT. The encoded protein is CASSIAGSNTGELFF.

The chain has TRBV19 and TRBJ2-1, with 7 bases matching TRBD1. The V gene end was trimmed by 3 bases and the J gene end by 3 bases; junction bases not matched to a gene: 14. The CDR3 covers 18 residues. CDR1 is LNHDA and CDR2 is SQIVND in the germline V gene (reference sequence). Here the CDR3 DNA reads TGTGCCAGTAGTATTGCCTTTGGGACAGCCTATTACTACAATGAGCAGTTCTTC. This encodes CASSIAFGTAYYYNEQFF.

The rearrangement joins TRBV28 to TRBJ1-5, with D perhaps matching TRBD1 (6 bases). This CDR3 is 13 amino acids long. Germline CDR1 MDHEN, CDR2 SYDVKM. V gave up 2 bases and J gave up 9 bases, with 11 bases separating them. CDR3 loop: CASSLTGRPPQHF. In DNA, the CDR3 is TGTGCCAGCAGTTTAACAGGGCGGCCGCCCCAGCATTTT.

The genes are TRBV24-1 and TRBJ2-1, with 7 bases that match TRBD1. CDR1 is KGHDR, CDR2 SFDVKD, per germline. The CDR3 length is 11 residues. The junction had 6 bases not matched to a gene; V was cut back by 5 bases and J by 15 bases. CDR3 sequence: CATSAPGQLFF. The DNA of the CDR3 is TGTGCCACCAGTGCCCCGGGACAGTTGTTCTTC.

The chain couples TRBV9 to TRBJ2-7; 9 nucleotides agree with TRBD1. V trimming: 4 bases; J trimming: 3 bases; junction bases outside the gene matches: 5. There are 14 residues in the CDR3. Germline CDR1 is SGDLS and CDR2 is YYNGEE. In DNA, the CDR3 is TGTGCCAGCAGCAGGGCGACAGGGGGCTACGAGCAGTACTTC. It translates to CASSRATGGYEQYF.

For this clone: At one of its ends the junction is not consistent with the germline gene, which may arise from a read error. The chain recombines TRBV7-2 with TRBJ1-4; no reliable D call. This CDR3 comprises 14 residues. Germline V gives CDR1 SGHTA, CDR2 FQGNSA. The CDR3 here is CASSLGRSNEKLFF. CDR3 nucleotides: TGTGCCAGCAGTTTAGGGAGGTCGAATGAAAAACTGTTTTTT.

The genes are TRBV11-2 and TRBJ2-1; 16 bases line up with TRBD2. This CDR3 is 19 amino acids long. Trimming took 4 bases from V and 3 from J; bases not matched to a gene: 9. Germline assignment: CDR1 SGHAT and CDR2 FQNNGV. As DNA, the CDR3 is TGTGCCAGCAGCTCTAGAGGGACTAGCGGGGGGGCAAACTACAATGAGCAGTTCTTC. Translated, it gives CASSSRGTSGGANYNEQFF.

The table lists this clone with a count of one. The rearrangement links TRBV18 to TRBJ1-1, with TRBD1 matching over 8 bases. V lost 3 bases, J lost 0 bases, and 9 bases stayed unmatched. The CDR3 extends over 17 amino acids. Germline V gives CDR1 KGHSH, CDR2 LQKENI. The CDR3 region is CASSPQALGQVNTEAFF. For the CDR3, the DNA is TGTGCCAGCTCACCCCAGGCCCTGGGACAGGTGAACACTGAAGCTTTCTTT. The whole variable domain, filled in from reference TRBV18 and TRBJ1-1, reads NAGVMQNPRHLVRRRGQEARLRCSPMKGHSHVYWYRQLPEEGLKFMVYLQKENIIDESGMPKERFSAEFPKEGPSILRIQQVVRGDSAAYFCASSPQALGQVNTEAFFGQGTRLTVV.

Concerning this clone: This sample includes further DNA sequences coding for the same CDR3. This chain joins TRBV28 and TRBJ1-1, with TRBD1 identical over 7 bases. Germline trimming cut 2 bases from V and 0 bases from J; bases unmatched to any gene: 0. Germline V gives CDR1 MDHEN, CDR2 SYDVKM. CDR3 length equals 14 residues. The CDR3 loop reads CASSLDRVNTEAFF. The CDR3 DNA follows: TGTGCCAGCAGTTTAGACAGGGTGAACACTGAAGCTTTCTTT.

The table lists this clone with a few counts. The chain uses TRBV4-2 and TRBJ1-2, with 8 positions matching TRBD1. Per the germline V gene, CDR1 is LGHNA and CDR2 is YNFKEQ. This CDR3 contains 17 residues. With V trimmed by 1 base and J by 1 base, 8 bases remained unmatched. Here the CDR3 reads CASSQGTGLGGNYGYTF. The CDR3 coding sequence is TGTGCCAGCAGCCAAGGGACAGGGCTCGGGGGTAACTATGGCTACACCTTC.

About this clone itself: The sample has other DNA sequences that encode this CDR3 too. CDR3 nucleotide sequence: TGTGCCAGCTCACAGGGAGGGACAGGCCTTTCTGGAAACACCATATATTTT. Amino acid sequence: CASSQGGTGLSGNTIYF. The V gene is TRBV18, the J gene TRBJ1-3, with 8 bases that match TRBD1. The V segment lost 4 bases and the J segment 1 base; nucleotides outside the gene matches: 9. The CDR3 totals 17 residues. Per germline, CDR1 KGHSH and CDR2 LQKENI.

This clone was counted between two and nine times. The V and J genes are TRBV7-2 and TRBJ1-2; D is undetermined. Deletions cut 2 bases from V and 6 bases from J, with 10 bases between. The CDR3 length is 13 residues. Germline V gene sequence: CDR1 SGHTA, CDR2 FQGNSA. This CDR3 reads CASSLPITDGYTF. DNA for the CDR3: TGTGCCAGCAGCTTACCAATAACGGATGGCTACACCTTC. Supplemented by reference TRBV7-2 and TRBJ1-2, the full variable domain reads GAGVSQSPSNKVTEKGKDVELRCDPISGHTALYWYRQSLGQGLEFLIYFQGNSAPDKSGLPSDRFSAERTGGSVSTLTIQRTQQEDSAVYLCASSLPITDGYTFGSGTRLTVV.

The rearrangement links TRBV18 to TRBJ2-1; 8 bases match TRBD2. J lost 2 bases, V lost 3 bases, and 6 bases had no gene match. Germline V gene data show CDR1 as KGHSH and CDR2 as LQKENI. The CDR3 is 16 amino acids. The CDR3 sequence: CASSPDGGGPYNEQFF. The CDR3 nucleotides are TGTGCCAGCTCACCTGATGGCGGGGGGCCCTACAATGAGCAGTTCTTC.

The CDR3 nucleotides read TGTGCCAGCTCACAAGGGGCCAATCAGCCCCAGCATTTT. It is translated as CASSQGANQPQHF. The V call is TRBV18, the J call TRBJ1-5, with D possibly matching TRBD1 (5 bases). The CDR3 runs to 13 residues. V was cut by 4 bases and J by 3 bases, with 7 bases left in between. The V gene's germline CDR1 is KGHSH and CDR2 LQKENI.

The V and J genes are TRBV27 and TRBJ2-7, with a possible D match to TRBD2 (6 bases). V was shortened by 8 bases and J by 2 bases, with 16 bases between the two germline ends. The V gene's germline CDR1 is MNHEY and CDR2 SMNVEV (reference sequence). The CDR3 is 14 residues long. The CDR3 DNA reads TGTGCCAGCGGGGAGACTAGTAGACCCTACGAGCAGTACTTC. Translating it yields CASGETSRPYEQYF.

This clone was observed many times. The chain has TRBV5-5 and TRBJ1-2, with D possibly TRBD1 on 5 matching bases. Germline V gene sequence: CDR1 SGHKS, CDR2 YYEKEE (reference sequence). The length of the CDR3 is 15 residues. V dropped 4 bases and J dropped 7 bases, with 20 bases sitting between them. CDR3 nucleotides: TGTGCCAGCAGCGCCGGGACGGGGGACTTCGGTGGCTACACCTTC. This encodes CASSAGTGDFGGYTF.

This clone was picked up one time. This chain connects TRBV23-1 to TRBJ1-2; 8 bases line up with TRBD1. TRBV23-1 is annotated as an ORF whose role is uncertain. With 6 bases clipped from V and 6 bases from J, the junction kept 9 bases outside the gene matches. The CDR3 length is 14 residues. In DNA form, the CDR3 reads TGCGCCAGCAGCCATTCTCGACAGGGGCATGGCTACACCTTC. The encoded protein is CASSHSRQGHGYTF.

V is TRBV7-9 and J is TRBJ2-7; 10 bases are a match to TRBD1. Germline V gene sequence: CDR1 SEHNR, CDR2 FQNEAQ (reference sequence). The trim removed 2 bases at V and 2 bases at J, leaving 3 bases unmatched. The CDR3 is made up of 15 amino acids. CDR3 protein: CASSLRGQGTYEQYF. For the CDR3, the DNA is TGTGCCAGCAGCTTACGGGGACAGGGGACCTACGAGCAGTACTTC.